This is a list of T cell receptor beta chains from one sample in a study of cytomegalovirus exposure and HLA in healthy donors. The assay was immunoSEQ multiplex PCR, and TCRdb's table has in-frame clones only and misses some. This sample yields 300,000 to 400,000 clones, of which 86% are seen a single time; under 0.9% belongs to the top ten. Sequenced material: PBMCs. Source of these receptors: a woman between 18 and 29 years old in good health and CMV-seronegative. CDR3s include the opening cysteine and the closing phenylalanine or tryptophan. Each record gives: J gene, clone size, V gene, D gene, CDR3 DNA, CDR3 protein. A D gene is named only where the DNA matches it firmly. Some rows mark clone size as missing; the rest say once, few, many or name a class of expanded clone.

>TRBJ2-1|.|TRBV29-1|TRBD2
TGCAGCGTTGAAGGGGGACTAGCGGGGGAATACAATGAGCAGTTCTTC
CSVEGGLAGEYNEQFF
>TRBJ1-3|.|TRBV6-5|.
TGTGCCAGCAGACGGGGGGAGTCTGGAAACACCATATATTTT
CASRRGESGNTIYF
>TRBJ1-3|.|TRBV5-1|.
TGCGCCAGCAGCCCTCTCGGACAGCTAAGGGACACCATATATTTT
CASSPLGQLRDTIYF
>TRBJ1-1|.|TRBV5-8|.
TGTGCCAGCAGTATAGTCGCTGAAGCTTTCTTT
CASSIVAEAFF
>TRBJ1-1|.|TRBV20-1|.
TGCAGTGCTAGTAGGTCCGGGGCTTTCTTT
CSASRSGAFF
>TRBJ2-5|.|TRBV14|TRBD2
TGTGCCAGCAGCCGGACTAGCGGGGGGGCTTGGGAGACCCAGTACTTC
CASSRTSGGAWETQYF
>TRBJ2-2|.|TRBV6-1|TRBD1
TGTGCCAGTATCCGGGACAGGACCAACACCGGGGAGCTGTTTTTT
CASIRDRTNTGELFF
>TRBJ2-3|.|TRBV7-9|TRBD2
TGTGCCAGCAGCTCCAGCAGACTAGCCACAGATACGCAGTATTTT
CASSSSRLATDTQYF
>TRBJ2-3|.|TRBV27|.
TGTGCCAGCAGTCCCATGCGGGGGCCCAGCACAGATACGCAGTATTTT
CASSPMRGPSTDTQYF
>TRBJ2-2|.|TRBV15|.
TGTGCCACCAGCAGTACCACAGGGAACACCGGGGAGCTGTTTTTT
CATSSTTGNTGELFF
>TRBJ2-6|.|TRBV2|.
TGTGCCAGCAGTGAGTCAGGCTCTGGGGCCAACGTCCTGACTTTC
CASSESGSGANVLTF
>TRBJ2-2|.|TRBV4-1|.
TGCGCCAGCAGCCAAGATCTGGGGAGGACCGGGGAGCTGTTTTTT
CASSQDLGRTGELFF
>TRBJ2-2|.|TRBV7-9|.
TGTGCCAGCAGCTTCCCTAGCCGCCCGGACCCGAACACCGGGGAGCTGTTTTTT
CASSFPSRPDPNTGELFF
>TRBJ2-7|.|TRBV7-2|.
TGTGCCAGCAGCAGCCGACACCCTACCTACGAGCAGTACTTC
CASSSRHPTYEQYF
>TRBJ1-2|.|TRBV6-6|TRBD1
TGTGCCAGCAACGGACAGGGGATGGGCTATGGCTACACCTTC
CASNGQGMGYGYTF
>TRBJ1-4|.|TRBV28|.
TGTGCCAGCAGTCTTGAGGACGGGACAACTAATGAAAAACTGTTTTTT
CASSLEDGTTNEKLFF
>TRBJ1-2|once|TRBV28|TRBD1
TGTGCCAGCAGTGTATTACAGGGGGCATTGCATGGCTACACCTTC
CASSVLQGALHGYTF
>TRBJ2-5|.|TRBV5-1|TRBD2
TGCGCCAGCAGCTCTGGACTAGCGGGAGGGAATAGAGAGACCCAGTACTTC
CASSSGLAGGNRETQYF
>TRBJ2-2|.|TRBV4-1|.
TGCGCCAGCAGCCTAGGGGCCACCGGGGAGCTGTTTTTT
CASSLGATGELFF
>TRBJ1-1|.|TRBV2|.
TGTGCCAGCCAGGGCGGCACTGAAGCTTTCTTT
CASQGGTEAFF
>TRBJ1-4|.|TRBV5-1|TRBD1
TGCGCCAGCAGCTTGGGACAGGGGGCAACTAATGAAAAACTGTTTTTT
CASSLGQGATNEKLFF
>TRBJ2-7|.|TRBV5-4|TRBD1
TGTGCCAGCAGCTCGCCGGGACAGGGACCCTACGAGCAGTACTTC
CASSSPGQGPYEQYF
>TRBJ2-7|.|TRBV5-1|TRBD1
TGCGCCAGCAGCACAGACAGGGTTCCCTACGAGCAGTACTTC
CASSTDRVPYEQYF
>TRBJ2-7|.|TRBV5-6|.
TGTGCCAGCAGACTACTTTACGGCGAGCAGTACTTC
CASRLLYGEQYF
>TRBJ2-2|.|TRBV7-8|TRBD2
TGTGCCAGCAGCTTAGGCGGGGGGCCCTACACCGGGGAGCTGTTTTTT
CASSLGGGPYTGELFF
>TRBJ1-2|.|TRBV9|TRBD1
TGTGCCAGCAGCGACCCCTTGACAGGGGTTGAAGTTGGCTACACCTTC
CASSDPLTGVEVGYTF
>TRBJ2-7|once|TRBV6-1|.
TGTGCCAGCACCTTCAGGGACGAGCAGTACTTC
CASTFRDEQYF
>TRBJ2-5|once|TRBV28|.
TGTGCCAGCAGTTCGAGCTGGGAGACCCAGTACTTC
CASSSSWETQYF
>TRBJ2-4|.|TRBV5-1|.
TGCGCCAGCAGCTTGGCCTCTGTGGGAGGTGCCAAAAACATTCAGTACTTC
CASSLASVGGAKNIQYF
>TRBJ2-7|few|TRBV7-8|TRBD1
TGTGCCAGCAGCTTAAGGACAGGGAAGGAGCAGTACTTC
CASSLRTGKEQYF
>TRBJ2-7|once|TRBV6-1|TRBD1
TGTGCCAGCAGCGCGTTGACAGGGGGCAAGAACGAGCAGTACTTC
CASSALTGGKNEQYF
>TRBJ2-1|.|TRBV15|TRBD2
TGTGCCACCAGCAGAGAGTTAGGCCTAGCGGGGGGGAATGAGCAGTTCTTC
CATSRELGLAGGNEQFF
>TRBJ1-2|.|TRBV18|TRBD1
TGTGCCAGCTCACGACAGGGTACTTACTCTGGCTACACCTTC
CASSRQGTYSGYTF
>TRBJ2-5|.|TRBV7-9|TRBD1
TGTGCCAGCAGCGGCGAGGGGGCGGACAAAGAGACCCAGTACTTC
CASSGEGADKETQYF
>TRBJ1-1|.|TRBV11-2|TRBD1
TGTGCCAGCAGCTTCGACAGGGTGAACACTGAAGCTTTCTTT
CASSFDRVNTEAFF
>TRBJ2-7|.|TRBV19|.
TGTGCCAGTAGTATAGTGGGGAGCTCCTACGAGCAGTACTTC
CASSIVGSSYEQYF
>TRBJ2-7|.|TRBV30|.
TGTGCCTGGAGTGAAGCAGGGCCCTACGAGCAGTACTTC
CAWSEAGPYEQYF
>TRBJ1-2|once|TRBV6-1|.
TGTGCCAGCAGTGAAAAAGGAACAGAAGGCTACACCTTC
CASSEKGTEGYTF
>TRBJ1-1|once|TRBV5-6|.
TGTGCCAGCATGGGGGGGACTGAAGCTTTCTTT
CASMGGTEAFF
>TRBJ2-7|.|TRBV5-6|TRBD2
TGTGCCAGCAGCCCGCGGAGGGGACTAGACACCTACGAGCAGTACTTC
CASSPRRGLDTYEQYF
>TRBJ2-7|.|TRBV5-1|.
TGCGCCAGCAGTTACGGATCGGGAGTCGAGCAGTACTTC
CASSYGSGVEQYF
>TRBJ1-1|.|TRBV5-4|TRBD1
TGTGCCAGCAGCGCTTGGACAGGGCCAATGAACACTGAAGCTTTCTTT
CASSAWTGPMNTEAFF
>TRBJ2-7|once|TRBV7-9|.
TGTGCCAGCAGCTTCGACAGAGAGACCAGCGAGCAGTACTTC
CASSFDRETSEQYF
>TRBJ2-1|.|TRBV30|.
TGTGCCTGGAGGCGGGGGAGGGGGGCGGATGAGCAGTTCTTC
CAWRRGRGADEQFF
>TRBJ2-2|few|TRBV28|TRBD1
TGTGCCAGCAGTCTCTACGGACAGGGGTGGTCCGGGGAGCTGTTTTTT
CASSLYGQGWSGELFF
>TRBJ1-5|.|TRBV6-6|.
TGTGCCAGCAGTTACTCGTACTCATCCTCGGGTCAGCCCCAGCATTTT
CASSYSYSSSGQPQHF
>TRBJ2-1|.|TRBV7-6|TRBD2
TGTGCCAGCAGCGCCAGGACTAGCGACGGTTATGAGCAGTTCTTC
CASSARTSDGYEQFF
>TRBJ1-1|.|TRBV6-1|.
TGTGCCAGCGGGGAGCTACTGGTGAACACTGAAGCTTTCTTT
CASGELLVNTEAFF
>TRBJ1-2|once|TRBV18|.
TGTGCCAGCTCACCACCATCGGAGGGGTGGAAAAGTGGCTACACCTTC
CASSPPSEGWKSGYTF
>TRBJ1-1|.|TRBV5-1|.
TGCGCCAGCAGCTTGCGGGGGGACGGAGACACTGAAGCTTTCTTT
CASSLRGDGDTEAFF
>TRBJ1-5|.|TRBV6-6|.
TGTGCCAGCAGTTACCCGAGCTCCGATCAGCCCCAGCATTTT
CASSYPSSDQPQHF
>TRBJ2-1|.|TRBV27|TRBD2
TGTGCCAGCAGTTCCTTACTAGCGGGGGGGCCCGATGAGCAGTTCTTC
CASSSLLAGGPDEQFF
>TRBJ2-7|.|TRBV7-9|TRBD1
TGTGCCAGCAGCCCCCCCGGGACAGGGGGCTTCGAGCAGTACTTC
CASSPPGTGGFEQYF
>TRBJ1-2|.|TRBV5-1|.
TGCGCCAGCAGCTATGCGGCGGGAGCCTCCTATGGCTACACCTTC
CASSYAAGASYGYTF
>TRBJ2-1|.|TRBV2|TRBD2
TGTGCCAGCAGTGCCGACCTAGCGGGAGATAACAATGAGCAGTTCTTC
CASSADLAGDNNEQFF
>TRBJ2-1|.|TRBV11-2|.
TGTGCCAGCAGCCTTTCGGGTAGCGCCCCCGGTGAGCAGTTCTTC
CASSLSGSAPGEQFF
>TRBJ1-2|.|TRBV7-9|.
TGTGCCAGCAGCCAAGGACTTTTTAACTATGGCTACACCTTC
CASSQGLFNYGYTF
>TRBJ2-7|.|TRBV5-1|.
TGCGCCAGCAGCTCGGGACTGCCTCCCTACGAGCAGTACTTC
CASSSGLPPYEQYF
>TRBJ2-1|.|TRBV4-1|.
TGCGCCAGCAGCCAATGGGGAGGAGGGTTAGTCTACAATGAGCAGTTCTTC
CASSQWGGGLVYNEQFF